These T cell receptor beta chains were read from a single sample in a study of human T cells and chemical hapten exposure. TCRdb re-called the RACE reads with MiXCR, one entry per CDR3 protein. The sample includes 120,000 or so distinct CDR3 sequences, around 15% seen only once; the top ten take 0.92%. Sample: whole blood, taken in connection with sensitization to the hapten diphenylcyclopropenone (DPC). The receptors shown here come from a man younger than 35 with alopecia areata. Some clones in this sample may be carry-over from other donors' samples. Both conserved end residues are part of each CDR3. D genes are given only for firm matches. Rows may omit the clone size; those that give it use once, few, many or a size class.

>NA|TRBD1|TRBV7-2|TRBJ2-3
CASSRKQGNTQYF
TGTGCCAGCAGCAGAAAACAGGGGAATACGCAGTATTTT
>many|NA|TRBV6-2/TRBV6-3|TRBJ1-5
CASSYPQPQHF
TGTGCCAGCAGTTACCCCCAGCCCCAGCATTTT
>NA|NA|TRBV2|TRBJ1-2
CASSDVGRDYGYTF
TGTGCCAGCAGTGACGTTGGCAGGGACTATGGCTACACCTTC
>few|TRBD1|TRBV11-2|TRBJ1-1
CASSFLSLQGAFF
TGTGCCAGCAGCTTCCTGTCCCTACAGGGGGCTTTCTTT
>many|TRBD1|TRBV6-2/TRBV6-3|TRBJ1-6
CASRPSGTGGRSPLHF
TGTGCCAGCAGGCCCTCCGGGACAGGGGGCCGATCACCCCTCCACTTT
>many|NA|TRBV20-1|TRBJ1-6
CSARDPLLPSPLHF
TGCAGTGCTAGAGACCCCCTTTTGCCTTCACCCCTCCACTTT
>many|NA|TRBV28|TRBJ2-7
CASSFLDEQYF
TGTGCCAGCAGTTTTTTGGACGAGCAGTACTTC
>NA|NA|TRBV28|TRBJ2-3
CASSLRGPEADTQYF
TGTGCCAGCAGTTTAAGAGGGCCTGAGGCAGATACGCAGTATTTT
>NA|NA|TRBV11-2|TRBJ1-4
CASSPFYLGNEKLFF
TGTGCCAGCAGCCCTTTCTACTTGGGTAATGAAAAACTGTTTTTT
>few|NA|TRBV5-1|TRBJ2-1
CASKRANEQFF
TGCGCCAGCAAGAGGGCAAATGAGCAGTTCTTC
>NA|NA|TRBV19|TRBJ2-6
CASSILGQISVSGANVLTF
TGTGCCAGTAGTATATTGGGGCAGATTTCCGTCTCTGGGGCCAACGTCCTGACTTTC
>few|NA|TRBV6-4|TRBJ2-3
CASRAAEGRIDTQYF
TGTGCCAGTAGAGCCGCGGAGGGACGCATAGATACGCAGTATTTT
>few|NA|TRBV3-1|TRBJ1-5
CASSQDLYGNQPQHF
TGTGCCAGCAGCCAAGATCTCTACGGTAATCAGCCCCAGCATTTT
>NA|NA|TRBV12-3/TRBV12-4|TRBJ1-1
CASSNRDSAFF
TGTGCCAGCAGTAACAGGGATTCGGCTTTCTTT
>few|NA|TRBV6-2/TRBV6-3|TRBJ1-1
CASTSRTEAFF
TGTGCCAGCACTTCTCGAACTGAAGCTTTCTTT
>NA|TRBD2|TRBV7-2|TRBJ2-5
CASSSWVAGRETQYF
TGTGCCAGCAGCTCCTGGGTAGCGGGGCGGGAGACCCAGTACTTC
>few|NA|TRBV10-3|TRBJ2-2
CATTRGENTGELFF
TGTGCCACCACCAGGGGCGAGAACACCGGGGAGCTGTTTTTT
>few|NA|TRBV4-3|TRBJ1-2
CASSQDLAGNSYGYTF
TGCGCCAGCAGCCAAGATTTAGCGGGGAACTCCTATGGCTACACCTTC
>many|NA|TRBV6-5|TRBJ2-5
CASSSIRRPQETQYF
TGTGCCAGCAGTTCAATCCGACGGCCTCAAGAGACCCAGTACTTC
>NA|NA|TRBV14|TRBJ1-3
CASSHVSGNTIYF
TGTGCCAGCAGCCACGTCTCTGGAAACACCATATATTTT
>NA|NA|TRBV7-2|TRBJ1-4
CASSLGVNNEKLFF
TGTGCCAGCAGCTTAGGTGTCAATAATGAAAAACTGTTTTTT
>NA|NA|TRBV7-3|TRBJ2-2
CASSSEANTGELFF
TGTGCCAGCAGCTCAGAGGCGAACACCGGGGAGCTGTTTTTT
>few|TRBD1|TRBV5-1|TRBJ2-3
CASSLIGGLVTDTQYF
TGCGCCAGCAGCTTGATAGGGGGCCTGGTCACAGATACGCAGTATTTT
>many|NA|TRBV6-2/TRBV6-3|TRBJ1-5
CASTVGQIRHFSNQPQHF
TGTGCCAGCACCGTCGGACAGATAAGGCACTTTAGCAATCAGCCCCAGCATTTT
>few|TRBD1|TRBV7-9|TRBJ1-5
CASSRTGADQPQHF
TGTGCCAGCAGCCGGACAGGAGCAGATCAGCCCCAGCATTTT
>few|NA|TRBV6-5|TRBJ2-5
CASSYRRDYVPQYF
TGTGCCAGCAGTTACCGGCGCGATTATGTGCCCCAGTACTTC
>few|NA|TRBV6-5|TRBJ1-2
CASRDTGSNYGYTF
TGTGCCAGCAGAGACACAGGGAGCAACTATGGCTACACCTTC
>NA|TRBD2|TRBV9|TRBJ2-5
CASSVGGGLSVKRETQYF
TGTGCCAGCAGCGTAGGCGGGGGGCTATCAGTTAAGAGAGAGACCCAGTACTTC
>NA|TRBD1|TRBV6-5|TRBJ1-1
CASSSHTGGENTEAFF
TGTGCCAGCAGTTCTCACACAGGGGGCGAGAACACTGAAGCTTTCTTC
>few|TRBD2|TRBV7-2|TRBJ2-3
CASSSGTSGVRGTDTQYF
TGTGCCAGCAGCTCCGGGACTAGCGGGGTCCGGGGCACAGATACGCAGTATTTT
>NA|TRBD1|TRBV7-8|TRBJ2-2
CASSDRGLGTGELFF
TGTGCCAGCAGCGACAGGGGGCTCGGCACCGGGGAGCTGTTTTTT
>many|NA|TRBV19|TRBJ2-2
CASSPLGSGELFF
TGTGCCAGTAGTCCGCTAGGCTCCGGGGAGCTGTTTTTT
>NA|NA|TRBV5-1|TRBJ1-1
CASSLGSNPHALNTEAFF
TGCGCCAGCAGCTTGGGGTCCAACCCACACGCCTTGAACACTGAAGCTTTCTTT
>many|NA|TRBV7-9|TRBJ1-2
CASSDKNTEGSYGYTF
TGTGCCAGCAGCGACAAGAACACGGAGGGCTCCTATGGCTACACCTTC
>few|NA|TRBV12-2|TRBJ1-3
CASRLPQDRSGNTIYF
TGTGCAAGTCGCTTACCACAGGATCGCTCTGGAAACACCATATATTTT
>few|NA|TRBV3-1|TRBJ2-7
CASSQDVGREQYF
TGTGCCAGCAGCCAAGATGTGGGACGCGAGCAGTACTTC
>NA|NA|TRBV12-3/TRBV12-4|TRBJ2-2
CASSQGLTAGELFF
TGTGCCAGCAGTCAGGGTTTGACCGCCGGGGAGCTGTTTTTT
>NA|NA|TRBV9|TRBJ2-3
CASSAAPTSTDTQYF
TGTGCCAGCAGCGCGGCGCCCACCAGCACAGATACGCAGTATTTT
>NA|NA|TRBV4-3|TRBJ1-3
CASSPSVSVSSTIYF
TGCGCCAGCAGCCCCAGCGTGTCGGTTTCTAGCACCATATATTTT
>NA|NA|TRBV11-2|TRBJ1-1
CASSPVREGSTEAFF
TGTGCCAGCAGTCCCGTACGAGAGGGCTCCACTGAAGCTTTCTTT
>NA|NA|TRBV19|TRBJ1-1
CASSILGSTEAFF
TGTGCCAGTAGTATACTGGGAAGCACTGAAGCTTTCTTT
>NA|NA|TRBV2|TRBJ1-2
CASREASFSYTF
TGTGCCAGCAGGGAAGCTAGTTTCAGCTACACCTTC
>few|TRBD1|TRBV11-2|TRBJ1-1
CASSLAFSGTGRSFF
TGTGCCAGCAGCTTAGCGTTTTCCGGGACAGGGAGGTCCTTCTTT
>NA|NA|TRBV2|TRBJ1-1
CASSDFGRANTEAFF
TGTGCCAGCAGTGATTTCGGACGGGCGAACACTGAAGCTTTCTTT
>NA|NA|TRBV20-1|TRBJ1-1
CSARAPGRYTEAFF
TGCAGTGCTAGAGCTCCGGGTCGATACACTGAAGCTTTCTTT
>many|TRBD2|TRBV5-1|TRBJ2-3
CASYIAGSTDTQYF
TGCGCCAGCTATATAGCGGGGTCTACAGATACGCAGTATTTT
>few|NA|TRBV27|TRBJ1-2
CASGRGQGTGYTF
TGTGCCAGCGGGAGGGGCCAGGGGACGGGCTACACCTTC
>few|NA|TRBV29-1|TRBJ2-7
CSVGSTYEQYF
TGCAGCGTGGGCAGCACCTACGAGCAGTACTTC
>many|TRBD2|TRBV20-1|TRBJ2-2
CSAPTSGGFTGELFF
TGCAGTGCCCCAACTAGCGGGGGTTTCACCGGGGAGCTGTTTTTT
>NA|NA|TRBV20-1|TRBJ1-1
CSARAGENTEAFF
TGCAGTGCTAGAGCAGGGGAGAACACTGAAGCTTTCTTT
>NA|NA|TRBV6-4|TRBJ2-1
CASSDRDSEQFF
TGTGCCAGCAGTGACAGAGATAGTGAGCAGTTCTTC
>many|TRBD1|TRBV6-2/TRBV6-3|TRBJ1-1
CATGQGTEAFF
TGTGCCACCGGACAGGGCACTGAAGCTTTCTTT
>NA|TRBD1|TRBV19|TRBJ2-5
CASAPHGQGLQETQYF
TGTGCCAGTGCTCCCCACGGACAGGGACTCCAAGAGACCCAGTACTTC
>NA|TRBD1|TRBV2|TRBJ1-5
CASSAQGNKQPQHF
TGTGCCAGCAGCGCACAGGGGAACAAGCAGCCCCAGCATTTT
>few|NA|TRBV2|TRBJ2-7
CASRATRDIYSYEQYF
TGTGCCAGCAGGGCCACCCGGGACATCTATTCCTACGAGCAGTACTTC
>few|NA|TRBV10-3|TRBJ2-1
CAISDSSGNEQFF
TGTGCCATCAGTGATTCCTCCGGAAATGAGCAGTTCTTC
>many|TRBD1|TRBV6-5|TRBJ1-1
CASSQGQGRGAFF
TGTGCCAGCAGTCAAGGACAGGGGAGGGGGGCTTTCTTT